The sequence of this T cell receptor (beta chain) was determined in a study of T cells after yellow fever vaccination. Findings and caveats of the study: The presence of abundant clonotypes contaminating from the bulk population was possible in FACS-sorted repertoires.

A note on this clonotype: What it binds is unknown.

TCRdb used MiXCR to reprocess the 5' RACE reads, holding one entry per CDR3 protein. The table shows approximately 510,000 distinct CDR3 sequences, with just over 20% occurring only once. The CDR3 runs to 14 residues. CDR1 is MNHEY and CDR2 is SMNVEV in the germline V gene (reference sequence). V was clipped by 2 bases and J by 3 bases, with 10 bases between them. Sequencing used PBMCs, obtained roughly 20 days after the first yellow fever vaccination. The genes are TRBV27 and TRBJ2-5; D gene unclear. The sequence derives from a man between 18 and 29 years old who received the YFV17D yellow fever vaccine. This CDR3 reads CASSLVSAKETQYF. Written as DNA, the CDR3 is TGTGCCAGCAGTTTAGTCAGTGCCAAAGAGACCCAGTACTTC.